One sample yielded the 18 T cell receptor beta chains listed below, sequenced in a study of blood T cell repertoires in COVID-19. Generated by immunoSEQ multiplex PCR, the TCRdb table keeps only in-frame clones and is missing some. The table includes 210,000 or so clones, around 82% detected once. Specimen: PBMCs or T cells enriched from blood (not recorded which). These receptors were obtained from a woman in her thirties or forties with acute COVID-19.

CDR3 protein: CASSLAGGDNEQFF. The CDR3 nucleotides read TGTGCCAGCAGTTTAGCGGGAGGGGACAATGAGCAGTTCTTC. The chain is built from TRBV28 and TRBJ2-1; 9 bases are a match to TRBD2. The V gene end was trimmed by 2 bases and the J gene end by 5 bases; junction bases not matched to a gene: 1. CDR3 length: 14 amino acids. Germline-derived CDR1 and CDR2 are MDHEN and SYDVKM.

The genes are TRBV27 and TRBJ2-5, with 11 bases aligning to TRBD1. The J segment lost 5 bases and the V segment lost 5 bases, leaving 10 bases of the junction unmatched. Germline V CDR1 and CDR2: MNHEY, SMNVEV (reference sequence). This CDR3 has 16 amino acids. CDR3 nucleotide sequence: TGTGCCAGCAGTCCTCGCCGGGACAGGGGGGGCGAGACCCAGTACTTC. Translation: CASSPRRDRGGETQYF.

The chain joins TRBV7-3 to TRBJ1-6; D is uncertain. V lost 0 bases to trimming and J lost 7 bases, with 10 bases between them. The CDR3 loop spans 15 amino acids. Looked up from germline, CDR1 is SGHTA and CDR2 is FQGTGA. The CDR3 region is CASSLTAGKNSPLHF. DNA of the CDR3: TGTGCCAGCAGCTTAACCGCAGGAAAGAATTCACCCCTCCACTTT.

CDR3 nucleotide sequence: TGTGCCAGCAGCTTTCAGGTGGTCGTCATGAACACTGAAGCTTTCTTT. This gives the protein CASSFQVVVMNTEAFF. The chain uses TRBV7-8 and TRBJ1-1, with D unresolved. The CDR3 is 16 residues long. Germline V CDR1 and CDR2: SGHVS, FQNEAQ. V lost 3 bases and J lost 0, with 14 bases in between.

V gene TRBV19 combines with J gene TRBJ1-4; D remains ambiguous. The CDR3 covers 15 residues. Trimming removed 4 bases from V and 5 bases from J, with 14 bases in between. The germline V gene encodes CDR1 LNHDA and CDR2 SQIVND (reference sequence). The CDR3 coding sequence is TGTGCCAGTAGTACGCCCAGGTCCAACAATGAAAAACTGTTTTTT. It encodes CASSTPRSNNEKLFF.

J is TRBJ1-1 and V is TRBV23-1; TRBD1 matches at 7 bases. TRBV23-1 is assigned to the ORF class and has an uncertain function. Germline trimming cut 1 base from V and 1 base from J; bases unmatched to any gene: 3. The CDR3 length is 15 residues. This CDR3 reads CASSQWGQPNTEAFF. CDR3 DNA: TGCGCCAGCAGTCAATGGGGACAGCCGAACACTGAAGCTTTCTTT.

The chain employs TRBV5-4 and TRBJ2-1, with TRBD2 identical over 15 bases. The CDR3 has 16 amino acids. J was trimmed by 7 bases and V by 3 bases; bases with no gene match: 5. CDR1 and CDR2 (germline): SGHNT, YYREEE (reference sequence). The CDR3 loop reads CASSSGTSGRRNEQFF. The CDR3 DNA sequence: TGTGCCAGCAGCTCCGGGACTAGCGGGAGGAGGAATGAGCAGTTCTTC.

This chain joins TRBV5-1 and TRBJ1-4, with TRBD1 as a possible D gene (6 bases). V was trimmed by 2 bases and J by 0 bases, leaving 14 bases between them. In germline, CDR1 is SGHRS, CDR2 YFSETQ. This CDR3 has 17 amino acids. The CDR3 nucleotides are TGCGCCAGCAGCTTTTCAGGGGCGGCTCCAACTAATGAAAAACTGTTTTTT. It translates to CASSFSGAAPTNEKLFF.

CDR3 sequence: CASSLGRAGELFF. CDR3 bases: TGTGCCAGCAGCTTAGGGAGAGCCGGGGAGCTGTTTTTT. The chain uses TRBV11-2 and TRBJ2-2; D is uncertain. Germline V gene data show CDR1 as SGHAT and CDR2 as FQNNGV. V was cut by 1 base and J by 6 bases, with 6 bases left in between. The CDR3 spans 13 residues.

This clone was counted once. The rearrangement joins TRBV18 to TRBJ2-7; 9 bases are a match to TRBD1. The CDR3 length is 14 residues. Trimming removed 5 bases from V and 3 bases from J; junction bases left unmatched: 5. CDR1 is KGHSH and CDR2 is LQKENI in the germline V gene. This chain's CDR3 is CASSSRDRDYEQYF. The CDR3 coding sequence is TGTGCCAGCTCAAGCCGGGACAGGGACTACGAGCAGTACTTC.

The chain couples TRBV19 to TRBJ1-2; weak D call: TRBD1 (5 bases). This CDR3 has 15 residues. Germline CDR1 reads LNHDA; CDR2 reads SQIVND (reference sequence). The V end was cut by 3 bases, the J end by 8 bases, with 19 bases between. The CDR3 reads CASSMLEERGRGYTF. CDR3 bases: TGTGCCAGTAGTATGCTTGAGGAAAGGGGCCGCGGCTACACCTTC.

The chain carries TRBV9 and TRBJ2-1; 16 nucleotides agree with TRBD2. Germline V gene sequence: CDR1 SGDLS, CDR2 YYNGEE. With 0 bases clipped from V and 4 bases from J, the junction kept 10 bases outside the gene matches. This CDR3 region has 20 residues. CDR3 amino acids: CASSVEGGTSGRVGYNEQFF. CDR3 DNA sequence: TGTGCCAGCAGCGTAGAGGGGGGGACTAGCGGGAGGGTCGGATACAATGAGCAGTTCTTC.

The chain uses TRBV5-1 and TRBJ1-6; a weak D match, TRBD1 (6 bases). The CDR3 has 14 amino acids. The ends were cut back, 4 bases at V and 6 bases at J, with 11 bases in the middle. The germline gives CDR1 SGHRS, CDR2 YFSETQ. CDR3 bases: TGCGCCAGCAGCCGGACAGAACCTAATTCACCCCTCCACTTT. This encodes CASSRTEPNSPLHF.

The CDR3 DNA reads TGTGCCATCAGTGGAACCGGGGAACTAGATCAGCCCCAGCATTTT. Translating it yields CAISGTGELDQPQHF. J is TRBJ1-5 and V is TRBV10-3; no reliable D call. This CDR3 has 15 residues. Germline V gives CDR1 ENHRY, CDR2 SYGVKD. V was shortened by 4 bases and J by 5 bases, with 15 bases between the two germline ends.

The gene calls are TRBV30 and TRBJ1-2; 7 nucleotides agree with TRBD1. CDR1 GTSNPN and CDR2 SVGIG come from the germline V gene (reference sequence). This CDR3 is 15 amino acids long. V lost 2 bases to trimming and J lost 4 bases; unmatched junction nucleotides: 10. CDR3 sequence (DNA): TGTGCCTGGAGTCCCCCCGGGACAGTATTCTATGGCTACACCTTC. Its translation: CAWSPPGTVFYGYTF.

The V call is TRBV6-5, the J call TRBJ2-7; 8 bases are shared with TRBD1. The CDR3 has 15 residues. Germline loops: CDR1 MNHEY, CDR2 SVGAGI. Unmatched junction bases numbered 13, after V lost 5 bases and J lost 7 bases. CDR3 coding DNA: TGTGCCAGCAGTAACACCGGGACAGGTCCCTGGGAGCAGTACTTC. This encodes CASSNTGTGPWEQYF.

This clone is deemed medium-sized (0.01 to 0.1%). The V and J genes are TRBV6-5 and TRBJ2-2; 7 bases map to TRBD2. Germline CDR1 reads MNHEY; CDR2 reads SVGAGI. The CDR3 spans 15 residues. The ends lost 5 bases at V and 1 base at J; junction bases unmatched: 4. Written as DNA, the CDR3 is TGTGCCAGCAGTCGTACTAGCGAGAACACCGGGGAGCTGTTTTTT. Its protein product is CASSRTSENTGELFF.

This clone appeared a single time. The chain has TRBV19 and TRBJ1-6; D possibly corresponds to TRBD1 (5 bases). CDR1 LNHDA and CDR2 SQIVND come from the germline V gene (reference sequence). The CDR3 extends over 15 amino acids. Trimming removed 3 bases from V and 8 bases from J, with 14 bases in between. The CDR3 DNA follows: TGTGCCAGTAGTATTTATCAGGGTTCGGATTCACCCCTCCACTTT. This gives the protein CASSIYQGSDSPLHF.